A single sample gave rise to the 28 T cell receptor beta chains below, sequenced in a study of cytomegalovirus exposure and HLA in healthy donors. Amplification used 60 Vbeta primers and 13 Jbeta primers. Generated by immunoSEQ multiplex PCR, the TCRdb table keeps only in-frame clones and is missing some. Here the sample spans 100,000 to 150,000 clones, around 72% being singletons. The sample comprised PBMCs. These receptors all stem from a middle-aged woman in good health and CMV-seronegative.

This clone was observed a few times. This chain uses TRBV6-6 with TRBJ1-2; D gene ambiguous. V was trimmed by 6 bases and J by 8 bases, leaving 19 bases between them. Germline V gene lookup returns CDR1 MNHNY and CDR2 SVGAGI (reference sequence). The CDR3 has 14 residues. This CDR3 reads CASSAEILFRGYTF. In nucleotides, the CDR3 is TGTGCCAGCAGCGCCGAGATCCTTTTTCGGGGCTACACCTTC.

The V gene is TRBV9, the J gene TRBJ2-1; 12 bases are shared with TRBD2. With 0 bases clipped from V and 12 bases from J, the junction kept 7 bases outside the gene matches. Germline V gene data show CDR1 as SGDLS and CDR2 as YYNGEE. The CDR3 is made up of 15 amino acids. The CDR3 region has the DNA TGTGCCAGCAGCGTAGGGTCTAGCGGGAGGGCCGGGCAGTTCTTC. Translated: CASSVGSSGRAGQFF.

The CDR3 DNA sequence: TGTGCCAGCAGTTCCCCCGGAACCCCGGGGGAGACCCAGTACTTC. Its translation is CASSSPGTPGETQYF. J is TRBJ2-5 and V is TRBV28; tentative D call: TRBD2 (5 bases). V was shortened by 4 bases and J by 5 bases, with 17 bases between the two germline ends. This CDR3 is built from 15 residues. CDR1 MDHEN and CDR2 SYDVKM come from the germline V gene.

The V and J genes are TRBV9 and TRBJ2-3; 10 bases align to TRBD2. There are 15 residues in the CDR3. Per the germline V gene, CDR1 is SGDLS and CDR2 is YYNGEE. With V trimmed by 3 bases and J by 3 bases, 4 bases remained unmatched. CDR3 bases: TGTGCCAGCAGCGCTCCGGGACTAGCGACAGATACGCAGTATTTT. Its translation is CASSAPGLATDTQYF.

This clone was recorded a few times. The genes are TRBV9 and TRBJ1-3; the D is unclear. The V gene's germline CDR1 is SGDLS and CDR2 YYNGEE. The V end was cut by 0 bases, the J end by 4 bases, with 11 bases between. This CDR3 comprises 15 residues. The CDR3 coding sequence is TGTGCCAGCAGCGTAGTACCCGCAGGAGGAAACACCATATATTTT. Residues: CASSVVPAGGNTIYF.

The chain combines TRBV2 with TRBJ2-6; a weak D match, TRBD1 (5 bases). The CDR3 is made up of 14 amino acids. Trimming cost V 5 bases and J 9 bases, with 14 bases left between them. Germline assignment: CDR1 SNHLY and CDR2 FYNNEI. The CDR3 DNA is TGTGCCAGCAGTCCAACAGGTCTCGGCAACGTCCTGACTTTC. Its protein is CASSPTGLGNVLTF.

This clone has only one observation. V and J are TRBV9 and TRBJ1-4, with D perhaps matching TRBD1 (6 bases). V was trimmed by 4 bases and J by 7 bases, leaving 20 bases between them. The germline gives CDR1 SGDLS, CDR2 YYNGEE. The CDR3 spans 16 residues. The CDR3 DNA is TGTGCCAGCAGCTCCAGGAGGGGGGGCGCAGGTGAAAAACTGTTTTTT. Its protein product is CASSSRRGGAGEKLFF.

The gene calls are TRBV5-1 and TRBJ2-3, with a tentative D call TRBD1 (6 bases). The CDR3 extends over 13 amino acids. Germline CDR1 and CDR2: SGHRS and YFSETQ. V was trimmed by 4 bases and J by 5 bases, leaving 11 bases between them. The CDR3 DNA follows: TGCGCCAGCAGCGTCCCGACAGGAGATACGCAGTATTTT. It specifies CASSVPTGDTQYF.

The chain is built from TRBV9 and TRBJ1-2; TRBD1 might be the D (5 bases). Trimming cost V 0 bases and J 5 bases, with 11 bases left between them. The CDR3 is 14 amino acids. CDR1 is SGDLS, CDR2 YYNGEE, per germline. The CDR3 DNA follows: TGTGCCAGCAGCGTAGATTGGGGGGAGTATGGCTACACCTTC. It specifies CASSVDWGEYGYTF.

As DNA, the CDR3 is TGTGCCAGCAGTGTGATGGAGTATGGCTACACCTTC. As protein: CASSVMEYGYTF. J is TRBJ1-2 and V is TRBV11-2; D is undetermined. Germline V gives CDR1 SGHAT, CDR2 FQNNGV. The germline V and J ends were trimmed by 6 bases and 5 bases, with 10 bases remaining between them. The CDR3 is 12 residues long. Drawing the rest from reference TRBV11-2 and TRBJ1-2, the complete variable domain is EAGVAQSPRYKIIEKRQSVAFWCNPISGHATLYWYQQILGQGPKLLIQFQNNGVVDDSQLPKDRFSAERLKGVDSTLKIQPAKLEDSAVYLCASSVMEYGYTFGSGTRLTVV.

This clone has more than one count but fewer than ten. The V call is TRBV5-1, the J call TRBJ2-1; 9 bases are shared with TRBD1. From germline, CDR1 is SGHRS and CDR2 YFSETQ. This CDR3 is 17 amino acids long. V lost 4 bases and J lost 3; bases outside the gene matches: 11. The CDR3 region is CASSGGDRAGLYNEQFF. The DNA of the CDR3 is TGCGCCAGCAGCGGGGGGGACAGGGCAGGCCTCTACAATGAGCAGTTCTTC.

The gene calls are TRBV9 and TRBJ2-1, with 11 nucleotides matching TRBD2. Looked up from germline, CDR1 is SGDLS and CDR2 is YYNGEE. The CDR3 is 15 amino acids. Trimming cost V 4 bases and J 5 bases; bases outside gene matches: 5. The CDR3 here is CASSFTSGGNNEQFF. CDR3 coding DNA: TGTGCCAGCAGCTTCACTAGCGGGGGAAACAATGAGCAGTTCTTC.

The CDR3 DNA reads TGTGCCACCGGGATGCTTGGAAACACCATATATTTT. This translates into CATGMLGNTIYF. The V gene is TRBV19, the J gene TRBJ1-3; no definite D call. Germline lookup yields CDR1 LNHDA and CDR2 SQIVND (reference sequence). With 10 bases removed from V and 3 bases from J, the gap between germline ends came to 10 bases. This CDR3 is built from 12 residues. Drawing the rest from reference TRBV19 and TRBJ1-3, the complete variable domain is DGGITQSPKYLFRKEGQNVTLSCEQNLNHDAMYWYRQDPGQGLRLIYYSQIVNDFQKGDIAEGYSVSREKKESFPLTVTSAQKNPTAFYLCATGMLGNTIYFGEGSWLTVV.

The V call is TRBV5-4, the J call TRBJ2-1; D is possibly TRBD2 (6 bases). CDR1 SGHNT and CDR2 YYREEE come from the germline V gene (reference sequence). Trimming pared 3 bases from V and 8 bases from J, leaving 18 bases between. The CDR3 runs 15 residues. The CDR3 nucleotides are TGTGCCAGCAGCTGGGGAGGTCCTGGTGAGGATGAGCAGTTCTTC. Its protein product is CASSWGGPGEDEQFF.

The chain recombines TRBV28 with TRBJ2-7, with 8 positions matching TRBD1. The CDR3 is 15 amino acids. The V segment lost 8 bases and the J segment 2 bases; nucleotides outside the gene matches: 11. The germline gives CDR1 MDHEN, CDR2 SYDVKM. This CDR3 reads CASESVRGRTYEQYF. In DNA form, the CDR3 reads TGTGCCAGCGAAAGTGTCAGGGGGCGAACCTACGAGCAGTACTTC.

The chain couples TRBV27 to TRBJ1-2; 9 bases map to TRBD1. CDR1 and CDR2 from the germline V gene are MNHEY and SMNVEV (reference sequence). The CDR3 is 15 amino acids. V gave up 6 bases and J gave up 4 bases; unmatched junction bases: 9. CDR3 bases: TGTGCCAGCAGCCCCGGGACAGGGTTTGGCTATGGCTACACCTTC. Amino acids: CASSPGTGFGYGYTF.

The V call is TRBV7-6, the J call TRBJ1-4; TRBD1 aligns across 8 bases. J gave up 6 bases and V 8 bases, and 5 bases lay outside the gene matches. The length of the CDR3 is 13 residues. Germline V lookup: CDR1 SGHVS, CDR2 FNYEAQ. The CDR3 DNA reads as TGTGCCAGCGGGGGACAGGAGGATGAAAAACTGTTTTTT. Amino acids: CASGGQEDEKLFF.

The chain uses TRBV6-1 and TRBJ2-7; a weak D match, TRBD1 (6 bases). The CDR3 extends over 16 amino acids. Germline-derived CDR1 and CDR2 are MNHNS and SASEGT. Trimming pared 4 bases from V and 2 bases from J, leaving 18 bases between. CDR3 sequence (DNA): TGTGCCAGCAGTGGAGGTTGGGCAGGGGAACCCTACGAGCAGTACTTC. This codes for CASSGGWAGEPYEQYF.

The CDR3 nucleotides read TGTGCCAGCAGCGCTGGACTAGCGGGAACAGATACGCAGTATTTT. It yields the protein CASSAGLAGTDTQYF. The V gene is TRBV9, the J gene TRBJ2-3; 12 bases fit TRBD2. V was clipped by 3 bases and J by 3 bases; unmatched bases: 2. CDR1 is SGDLS and CDR2 is YYNGEE in the germline V gene. There are 15 residues in the CDR3.

About this clone: The junction does not match germline at one end; this may be a read error. This sequence joins TRBV7-3 and TRBJ2-1; no reliable D call. Germline CDR1 and CDR2: SGHTA and FQGTGA. The CDR3 consists of 18 residues. This chain's CDR3 is CASSPRPFPTGSYNERFF. The CDR3 bases are TGTGCCAGCAGTCCCCGCCCCTTCCCTACCGGCTCCTACAATGAGCGGTTCTTC.

This clone was observed a few times. The rearrangement joins TRBV4-1 to TRBJ2-5; weak D call: TRBD1 (5 bases). Per germline, CDR1 MGHRA and CDR2 YSYEKL. This CDR3 has 17 amino acids. The V and J ends lost 0 bases and 6 bases respectively, with 20 bases between them. The DNA of the CDR3 is TGCGCCAGCAGCCAAGATTTTTTCCCCCAGGGAATGAAGACCCAGTACTTC. It codes for CASSQDFFPQGMKTQYF.

The rearrangement uses TRBV2 and TRBJ2-1; D is unclear. CDR3 length: 12 amino acids. Germline values: CDR1 SNHLY, CDR2 FYNNEI. The V and J ends lost 4 bases and 2 bases respectively, with 3 bases between them. In DNA form, the CDR3 reads TGTGCCAGCAGTGCGGCCTACAATGAGCAGTTCTTC. It encodes CASSAAYNEQFF.

The chain is built from TRBV15 and TRBJ2-4; possible D gene TRBD2, 5 bases. Deletions cut 3 bases from V and 6 bases from J, with 12 bases between. CDR3 length equals 14 residues. Germline lookup yields CDR1 LNHNV and CDR2 YYDKDF (reference sequence). CDR3 protein: CATSSFKAGNIQYF. The CDR3 DNA reads TGTGCCACCAGCAGCTTTAAGGCGGGAAACATTCAGTACTTC.

The rearrangement uses TRBV28 and TRBJ2-7; weak D call: TRBD1 (5 bases). This CDR3 is built from 12 residues. Germline values: CDR1 MDHEN, CDR2 SYDVKM. V was cut by 1 base and J by 6 bases, with 7 bases left in between. The CDR3 DNA follows: TGTGCCAGCAGTTTATCAGGGCTCGAGCAGTACTTC. Translating gives CASSLSGLEQYF.

The chain combines TRBV29-1 with TRBJ1-2, with D possibly TRBD1 on 6 matching bases. Trimming took 2 bases from V and 4 from J, leaving 20 bases between them. The CDR3 is 16 residues long. The germline gives CDR1 SQVTM, CDR2 ANQGSEA. CDR3 in amino acids: CSVEPHREGRGYGYTF. In nucleotides, the CDR3 is TGCAGCGTTGAACCCCACAGGGAGGGGAGGGGCTATGGCTACACCTTC.

The rearrangement links TRBV11-3 to TRBJ2-5; D is uncertain. This CDR3 has 13 residues. Germline CDR1 SGHNT, CDR2 YENEEA. The V end was cut by 5 bases, the J end by 1 base, with 8 bases between. CDR3 DNA: TGTGCCAGCAGCGAGCAATCCCAAGAGACCCAGTACTTC. Translating gives CASSEQSQETQYF.

The V call is TRBV14, the J call TRBJ1-1; 7 nucleotides line up with TRBD1. Trimming removed 0 bases from V and 6 bases from J; junction bases left unmatched: 7. This CDR3 is 15 amino acids long. The germline V gene encodes CDR1 SGHDN and CDR2 FVKESK. CDR3 DNA: TGTGCCAGCAGCCAAGATCAGGGGGTCTGGTCTGAAGCTTTCTTT. Encoded protein: CASSQDQGVWSEAFF.

V usage is TRBV28 and J usage is TRBJ2-7; 11 bases are shared with TRBD1. The CDR3 length is 16 residues. Germline-derived CDR1 and CDR2 are MDHEN and SYDVKM. J was trimmed by 3 bases and V by 4 bases; bases with no gene match: 8. DNA of the CDR3: TGTGCCAGCAGTTCCTACTACGGGACAGGGGGCTACGAGCAGTACTTC. Its translation is CASSSYYGTGGYEQYF.